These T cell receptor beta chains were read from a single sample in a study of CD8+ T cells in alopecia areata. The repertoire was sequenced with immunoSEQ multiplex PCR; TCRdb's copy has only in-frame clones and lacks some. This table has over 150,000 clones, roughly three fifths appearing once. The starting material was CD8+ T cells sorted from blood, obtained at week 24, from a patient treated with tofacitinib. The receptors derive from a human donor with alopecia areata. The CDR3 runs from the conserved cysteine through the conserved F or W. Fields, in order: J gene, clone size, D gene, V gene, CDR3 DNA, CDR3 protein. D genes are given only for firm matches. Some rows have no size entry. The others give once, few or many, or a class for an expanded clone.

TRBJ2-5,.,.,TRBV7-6,TGTGCCAGCAGCTCCCACCAAGGGCTGGGCGGGCGCCAAGAGACCCAGTACTTC,CASSSHQGLGGRQETQYF
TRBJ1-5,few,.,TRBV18,TGTGCCAGCTCACCAGGGGGCTGGCAGCCCCAGCATTTT,CASSPGGWQPQHF
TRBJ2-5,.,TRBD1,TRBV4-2,TGTGCCAGCAGCCGGTTCGGGACAGGGGGTGTCGAGACCCAGTACTTC,CASSRFGTGGVETQYF
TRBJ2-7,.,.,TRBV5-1,TGCGCCAGCAGCGGGAGCTCCTACGAGCAGTACTTC,CASSGSSYEQYF
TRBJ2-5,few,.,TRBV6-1,TGTGCCAGCAGGCGTAGACAGACCCAGTACTTC,CASRRRQTQYF
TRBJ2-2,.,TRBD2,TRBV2,TGTGCCAGCAGACGACTAGCGTACACCGGGGAGCTGTTTTTT,CASRRLAYTGELFF
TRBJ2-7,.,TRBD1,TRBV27,TGTGCCAGCAGTTTTGACAGGGGGGAGGACGAGCAGTACTTC,CASSFDRGEDEQYF
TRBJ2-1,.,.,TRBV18,TGTGCCAGCTCACCAGGGGGGGCGCGATTGGATGAGCAGTTCTTC,CASSPGGARLDEQFF
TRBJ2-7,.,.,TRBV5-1,TGCGCCAGCAGCTTTGAGGACGCCTACGAGCAGTACTTC,CASSFEDAYEQYF
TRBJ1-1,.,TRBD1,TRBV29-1,TGCAGCGTTGAGTACCGACAGGGGCATGGAGCTTTCTTT,CSVEYRQGHGAFF
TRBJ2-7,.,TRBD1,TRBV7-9,TGTGCCAGCAGCTTCCAGACAGGGACCACCTACGAGCAGTACTTC,CASSFQTGTTYEQYF
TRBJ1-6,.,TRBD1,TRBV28,TGTGCCAGCAGTCACGACAGGGGGTTCTCTTCACCCCTCCACTTT,CASSHDRGFSSPLHF
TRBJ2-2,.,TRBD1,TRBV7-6,TGTGCCAGCAGCTTAGTGGGACAGGGGAACACCGGGGAGCTGTTTTTT,CASSLVGQGNTGELFF
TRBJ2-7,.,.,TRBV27,TGTGCCAGCAGTCCTGACATCCACGAGCAGTACTTC,CASSPDIHEQYF
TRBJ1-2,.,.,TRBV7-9,TGTGCCAGCAGCTTAGGACATGGGGGCGGCGATGGCTACACCTTC,CASSLGHGGGDGYTF
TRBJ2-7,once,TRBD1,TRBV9,TGTGCCAGCAGCGACGGGACAGGTTTGTCCTACGAGCAGTACTTC,CASSDGTGLSYEQYF
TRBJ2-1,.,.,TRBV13,TGTGCCAGCAGCTTAGCGGGGCAGTTTTACAATGAGCAGTTCTTC,CASSLAGQFYNEQFF
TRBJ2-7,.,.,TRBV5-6,TGTGCCAGCAGCTTGGAGAGAGGGACCTTTTACGAGCAGTACTTC,CASSLERGTFYEQYF
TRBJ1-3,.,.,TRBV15,TGTGCCACCAGCAGAGAAGGGCTTAACTCTGGAAACACCATATATTTT,CATSREGLNSGNTIYF
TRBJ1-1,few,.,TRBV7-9,TGTGCCAGCAGCTCGGACCCACGCCGGCTTTTCTTT,CASSSDPRRLFF
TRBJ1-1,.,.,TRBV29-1,TGCAGCGTCGCCCGAGGACCTGAAGCTTTCTTT,CSVARGPEAFF
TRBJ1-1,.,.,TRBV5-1,TGCGCCAGCAGCTTGGGGGACAACACTGAAGCTTTCTTT,CASSLGDNTEAFF
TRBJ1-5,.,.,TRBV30,TGTGCCTGGAGTGTCACAGTAGGTCAGCCCCAGCATTTT,CAWSVTVGQPQHF
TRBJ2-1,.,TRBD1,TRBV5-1,TGCGCCAGCAGCCTAAGTGGACAGGGCTCCTACAATGAGCAGTTCTTC,CASSLSGQGSYNEQFF
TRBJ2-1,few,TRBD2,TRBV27,TGTGCCAGCAGACCCGGGGGGGTAGCAGTCAATGAGCAGTTCTTC,CASRPGGVAVNEQFF
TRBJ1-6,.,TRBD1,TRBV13,TGTGCCAGCAGGGCAGACAGGGGAAATTCACCCCTCCACTTT,CASRADRGNSPLHF
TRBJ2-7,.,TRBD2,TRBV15,TGTGCCACCAGCGGGGGGGAGAGCGGGGCCCCCTACGAGCAGTACTTC,CATSGGESGAPYEQYF
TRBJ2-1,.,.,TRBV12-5,TGTGCTAGTGGTTTGCCCCGGGACGGACCTTACAATGAGCAGTTCTTC,CASGLPRDGPYNEQFF
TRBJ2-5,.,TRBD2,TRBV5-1,TGCGCCAGCAGCATCGGACTAGCGGGGCTTGAGACCCAGTACTTC,CASSIGLAGLETQYF
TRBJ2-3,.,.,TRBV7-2,TGTGCCAGCAGCTTGATAACGGTCGTGGGAGATACGCAGTATTTT,CASSLITVVGDTQYF
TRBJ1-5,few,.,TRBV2,TGTGCCAGCTGGTTGGGGAGTTCTCAGCCCCAGCATTTT,CASWLGSSQPQHF
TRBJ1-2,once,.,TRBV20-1,TGCAGTGCTAGTCCACCCGATGGCTACACCTTC,CSASPPDGYTF
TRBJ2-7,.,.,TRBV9,TGTGCCAGCAGCGGAGACAACTACGAGCAGTACTTC,CASSGDNYEQYF
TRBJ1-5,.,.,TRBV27,TGTGCCAGCAGTTTCGGCCCATATAGCAATCAGCCCCAGCATTTT,CASSFGPYSNQPQHF
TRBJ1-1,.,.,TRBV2,TGTGCCACCATTTCGCGGGTGAACACTGAAGCTTTCTTT,CATISRVNTEAFF